Sequencing of this T cell receptor (beta chain) was carried out in a study of CD8 T cells in Susac syndrome. The study's findings and limits: TCR sequencing and HLA analysis covered a relatively small number of individuals.

V lost 0 bases, J lost 8 bases, and 10 bases lay in between. CDR3 size: 12 residues. Germline CDR1 is GTSNPN and CDR2 is SVGIG (reference sequence). The study used treatment-naive patients who had stable or active relapsing-remitting disease as multiple sclerosis controls. Negative isolation yielded CD4+ and CD8+ T cells, and FACS enriched TEMRA cells. As for this clonotype: As yet, its antigen is unknown.

An input of 0.5 to 1 ug of RNA was subjected to reverse transcription using random hexamers. Multiplex PCR with immunoSEQ amplified the TCR beta CDR3 across 54 Vbeta and 13 Jbeta. Each CDR3 protein is one row after TCRdb ran MiXCR on the immunoSEQ multiplex PCR reads. The sample lists 71,000 or so distinct CDR3 sequences, 96% seen once, with 0.085% to 0.14% in the top ten. What was sequenced was CD4+ T cells from PBMCs. The chain links TRBV30 to TRBJ1-1; D remains ambiguous. This clonotype was obtained from a human donor with multiple sclerosis. This chain's CDR3 is CAWSVRGEEAFF. For the CDR3, the DNA is TGTGCCTGGAGTGTACGGGGAGAGGAAGCTTTCTTT.